A single sample is the source of the 16 T cell receptor beta chains below, sequenced in a study of blood T cell repertoires in COVID-19 (TCRdb year 2020). Libraries were built with the immunoSEQ multiplex PCR assay. In its TCRdb copy, this immuneACCESS table keeps in-frame sequences only and misses some clones. Where compared with another copy, unresolved V genes explain less than half of these, and the others have no known cause. The sample records 120,000 to 150,000 clones, about four fifths of which are singletons. The top ten hold under 10% of the sample. Sample: peripheral blood. All receptors come from a woman aged 80 or over in a cohort sampled during active or convalescent COVID-19.

This rearrangement joins TRBV28 to TRBJ1-6; D ambiguous. The CDR3 is 14 residues long. V was clipped by 7 bases and J by 7 bases, with 14 bases between them. The germline gives CDR1 MDHEN, CDR2 SYDVKM. The CDR3 region has the DNA TGTGCCAGCATATCGGGAGGCGGGAATTCACCCCTCCACTTT. It specifies CASISGGGNSPLHF.

The rearrangement joins TRBV7-8 to TRBJ2-7; TRBD2 is a possible D gene (5 bases). V was shortened by 1 base and J by 9 bases, with 13 bases between the two germline ends. This CDR3 has 13 amino acids. Per the germline V gene, CDR1 is SGHVS and CDR2 is FQNEAQ. The CDR3 region is CASSLGGWSGQYF. The DNA for the CDR3 is TGTGCCAGCAGCTTAGGAGGCTGGAGCGGGCAGTACTTC.

The V gene is TRBV6-1, the J gene TRBJ1-4, with D hard to call. Germline values: CDR1 MNHNS, CDR2 SASEGT. V lost 2 bases, J lost 8 bases, and 12 bases lay in between. This CDR3 has 14 amino acids. CDR3 nucleotides: TGTGCCAGCAGTGAACCACCGATGGCAGAAAAACTGTTTTTT. Translating it yields CASSEPPMAEKLFF.

V is TRBV10-3 and J is TRBJ2-1; D not certain. The CDR3 loop spans 12 amino acids. Germline lookup yields CDR1 ENHRY and CDR2 SYGVKD. V was shortened by 3 bases and J by 9 bases, with 9 bases between the two germline ends. CDR3 nucleotide sequence: TGTGCCATCAGTGATGGTCTCGGTGAGCAGTTCTTC. Translated: CAISDGLGEQFF.

This clone was detected a few times. The chain joins TRBV7-9 to TRBJ2-7, with D possibly being TRBD1 (5 bases). Trimming cost V 1 base and J 5 bases, with 9 bases left between them. CDR1 is SEHNR, CDR2 FQNEAQ, per germline (reference sequence). This CDR3 region has 13 residues. CDR3 residues: CASSLGGADEQYV. CDR3 sequence (DNA): TGTGCCAGCAGCTTAGGGGGCGCGGACGAGCAGTACGTC.

CDR3 bases: TGTGCCAGCAGCTCCGGACAGCCCCCTTTCTACGAGCAGTACTTC. This gives the protein CASSSGQPPFYEQYF. This chain uses TRBV7-3 with TRBJ2-7; weak D call: TRBD1 (6 bases). Germline V gene data show CDR1 as SGHTA and CDR2 as FQGTGA. V was clipped by 4 bases and J by 3 bases, with 16 bases between them. The CDR3 extends over 15 amino acids.

The genes are TRBV15 and TRBJ2-7; 7 bases are shared with TRBD2. The V segment lost 0 bases and the J segment 3 bases; nucleotides outside the gene matches: 5. This CDR3 region has 15 residues. The germline gives CDR1 LNHNV, CDR2 YYDKDF (reference sequence). DNA for the CDR3: TGTGCCACCAGCAGAGATCAGCCGGGAGGCTACGAGCAGTACTTC. Residues: CATSRDQPGGYEQYF.

This clone was seen many times. The chain employs TRBV7-9 and TRBJ1-2, with TRBD1 matching 7 bases. The CDR3 runs 13 residues. Germline CDR1 reads SEHNR; CDR2 reads FQNEAQ (reference sequence). J lost 8 bases, V lost 5 bases, and 8 bases had no gene match. CDR3 sequence (DNA): TGTGCCAGCAGCCACGCAGGGGGTCAGGGCTACACCTTC. It encodes CASSHAGGQGYTF.

This chain uses TRBV24-1 with TRBJ1-1, with D hard to call. The V and J ends lost 7 bases and 0 bases respectively, with 8 bases between them. Germline-derived CDR1 and CDR2 are KGHDR and SFDVKD. There are 13 residues in the CDR3. The CDR3 loop is CATRRSMNTEAFF. CDR3 in DNA: TGTGCCACCAGGAGATCTATGAACACTGAAGCTTTCTTT.

The V and J genes are TRBV24-1 and TRBJ2-2; D remains ambiguous. This CDR3 is built from 12 residues. The V end was cut by 4 bases, the J end by 4 bases, with 3 bases between. Germline CDR1 and CDR2: KGHDR and SFDVKD. CDR3 in DNA: TGTGCCACCAGTGAACTCACCGGGGAGCTGTTTTTT. It codes for CATSELTGELFF.

The chain employs TRBV10-3 and TRBJ2-5; 7 bases match TRBD2. The V gene end was trimmed by 10 bases and the J gene end by 2 bases; junction bases not matched to a gene: 4. The CDR3 extends over 12 amino acids. Germline V lookup: CDR1 ENHRY, CDR2 SYGVKD. The CDR3, as DNA: TGTGCCAACACCGGGAGGCAAGAGACCCAGTACTTC. Its translation: CANTGRQETQYF.

J is TRBJ2-3 and V is TRBV6-6, with a possible D match to TRBD1 (6 bases). V was clipped by 10 bases and J by 2 bases, with 19 bases between them. The germline gives CDR1 MNHNY, CDR2 SVGAGI (reference sequence). The CDR3 runs to 15 residues. The CDR3 region has the DNA TGTGCCATCACAGACCCCGGGACACCCACAGATACGCAGTATTTT. It encodes CAITDPGTPTDTQYF.

In this sample, this clone turned up a few times. The chain employs TRBV19 and TRBJ1-1; 7 nucleotides match TRBD1. The CDR3 runs to 13 residues. The V and J ends lost 9 bases and 5 bases, in that order; junction bases with no gene match: 9. CDR1 is LNHDA and CDR2 is SQIVND in the germline V gene (reference sequence). Here the CDR3 reads CASRSTGRTEAFF. CDR3 bases: TGTGCCAGCAGATCGACAGGGCGTACTGAAGCTTTCTTT.

This clone was detected only once. The V and J genes are TRBV28 and TRBJ2-3; maybe TRBD1 (5 bases). CDR3 length: 15 residues. Per germline, CDR1 MDHEN and CDR2 SYDVKM. V was trimmed by 2 bases and J by 2 bases, leaving 11 bases between them. This chain's CDR3 is CASSLAVGVTDTQYF. The CDR3 region has the DNA TGTGCCAGCAGTTTAGCGGTAGGGGTCACAGATACGCAGTATTTT.

The chain recombines TRBV5-4 with TRBJ2-3; 14 positions match TRBD2. CDR3 length: 20 amino acids. Germline V gene lookup returns CDR1 SGHNT and CDR2 YYREEE (reference sequence). The V gene end was trimmed by 4 bases and the J gene end by 1 base; junction bases not matched to a gene: 14. The CDR3 coding sequence is TGTGCCAGCAGCCATGGGACTAGCGGGGGTGACCTATATGGCACAGATACGCAGTATTTT. Amino acids: CASSHGTSGGDLYGTDTQYF.

The CDR3 DNA follows: TGTGCCAGCAGTGACAGATTTAAGTCCACTGAAGCTTTCTTT. This encodes CASSDRFKSTEAFF. V and J are TRBV2 and TRBJ1-1; D gene unclear. The V end lost 3 bases, the J end lost 4 bases, and 12 bases lay between the germline ends. From germline, CDR1 is SNHLY and CDR2 FYNNEI. This CDR3 comprises 14 residues.